A single sample gave rise to the 9 T cell receptor beta chains below, sequenced in a study of PD-L1 blockade in urothelial cancer. TCRdb keeps only in-frame clones here, not all; method: immunoSEQ multiplex PCR. Altogether 30,000 or so clones are present, 80% to 90% being singletons, with the ten largest covering under 9.5%. Sample time point: peripheral blood 6 weeks after treatment start. The sequenced sample was PBMCs, obtained around atezolizumab (anti-PD-L1) treatment. These receptors were collected from a man older than 75 with urothelial cancer.

The chain is built from TRBV25-1 and TRBJ2-7; possibly TRBD2 for D (6 bases). Germline values: CDR1 MGHDK, CDR2 SYGVNS. V was shortened by 3 bases and J by 7 bases, with 7 bases between the two germline ends. CDR3 length: 11 residues. In DNA form, the CDR3 reads TGTGCCAGCAGTGAGGCGGGAGAGCAGTACTTC. It translates to CASSEAGEQYF.

This rearrangement joins TRBV7-2 to TRBJ2-1; 8 bases fit TRBD2. The CDR3 runs 18 residues. Germline V gene lookup returns CDR1 SGHTA and CDR2 FQGNSA. Losses at the gene ends were 1 base for V and 0 bases for J; bases not matched to a gene: 8. The CDR3 region is CASSLVRLAGGSYNEQFF. For the CDR3, the DNA is TGTGCCAGCAGCTTAGTTCGTCTAGCGGGCGGCTCCTACAATGAGCAGTTCTTC.

This chain links TRBV27 with TRBJ2-7; D not resolved. Germline V gives CDR1 MNHEY, CDR2 SMNVEV (reference sequence). Trimming removed 5 bases at V and 1 base at J, with 12 bases between. The CDR3 loop spans 14 amino acids. The CDR3 coding sequence is TGTGCCAGCAGTCCGACGGCAGGTTCCTACGAGCAGTACTTC. Its protein is CASSPTAGSYEQYF.

The chain couples TRBV28 to TRBJ2-5, with TRBD1 identical over 9 bases. Trimming at V came to 5 bases and at J to 5 bases, leaving 12 bases not matched to a gene. This CDR3 is 16 amino acids long. From germline, CDR1 is MDHEN and CDR2 SYDVKM. The CDR3 DNA sequence: TGTGCCAGCAGTCAGTTTCCGGGACAGGGTGGGGAGACCCAGTACTTC. Translation gives CASSQFPGQGGETQYF.

The chain combines TRBV9 with TRBJ2-3, with D possibly TRBD1 on 8 matching bases. V was pared by 0 bases and J by 2 bases, with 19 bases between. The length of the CDR3 is 18 residues. CDR1 and CDR2 (germline): SGDLS, YYNGEE. The CDR3 reads CASSVAQGAGAPTDTQYF. Here the CDR3 DNA reads TGTGCCAGCAGCGTAGCTCAGGGGGCGGGAGCCCCCACAGATACGCAGTATTTT.

The J gene is TRBJ2-5, the V gene TRBV6-1; D possibly corresponds to TRBD1 (6 bases). V was trimmed by 6 bases and J by 2 bases, leaving 10 bases between them. CDR3 length: 13 residues. Per germline, CDR1 MNHNS and CDR2 SASEGT. The CDR3 spells CASSVQGQETQYF. For the CDR3, the DNA is TGTGCCAGCAGCGTACAGGGACAAGAGACCCAGTACTTC.

The chain has TRBV6-1 and TRBJ2-5, with 7 bases that match TRBD1. Germline values: CDR1 MNHNS, CDR2 SASEGT. CDR3 length: 11 amino acids. V trimming: 8 bases; J trimming: 7 bases; junction bases outside the gene matches: 4. CDR3 amino acids: CASRQGGTQYF. In DNA, the CDR3 is TGTGCCAGCCGACAGGGTGGGACCCAGTACTTC.

The chain carries TRBV2 and TRBJ1-2, with D unresolved. The V gene lost 0 bases and the J gene lost 8 bases, with 7 bases spanning the gap. CDR1 is SNHLY and CDR2 is FYNNEI in the germline V gene. The CDR3 loop spans 12 amino acids. For the CDR3, the DNA is TGTGCCAGCAGTGAAGCGGCCTTGGGCTACACCTTC. This translates into CASSEAALGYTF.

The rearrangement joins TRBV28 to TRBJ1-1, with D uncertain. CDR3 size: 12 residues. The germline V gene has CDR1 MDHEN and CDR2 SYDVKM. V lost 6 bases and J 0 bases, leaving 5 bases between the germline ends. The CDR3 region has the DNA TGTGCCAGCAGGACAATGAACACTGAAGCTTTCTTT. It is translated as CASRTMNTEAFF.